This section outlines one T cell receptor (beta chain) sequence together with its context. The entry originates in a study of patients and donors after allogeneic stem cell transplantation. V lost 0 bases and J lost 5, with 22 bases in between. Germline CDR1 is LGHNA and CDR2 is YSLEER. This CDR3 has 18 residues. TCRdb reprocessed the RT-PCR reads with MiXCR, giving one entry per CDR3 protein. The table shows about 100,000 distinct CDR3 sequences, with around 35% occurring only once. Sequenced material: blood, either unsorted or a sorted T cell fraction (not recorded which). This receptor was identified in a human donor who was either an allogeneic HSCT recipient or a stem cell or donor lymphocyte infusion donor (not recorded which). It is not recorded whose cells these are; they may come from a transplant donor. This chain joins TRBV4-3 and TRBJ2-5; D is tentatively TRBD1 or TRBD2 (6 bases each). CDR3 DNA: TGCGCCAGCAGCCAAGACCGTAGGGGGGCAATAGTCAGGGAGACCCAGTACTTC. Amino acids: CASSQDRRGAIVRETQYF.